This TCR beta chain is drawn from a study of radiation and T cells in renal cell carcinoma. J lost 10 bases, V lost 4 bases, and 10 bases had no gene match. Germline V gene sequence: CDR1 PRHDT, CDR2 FYEKMQ (reference sequence). The CDR3 is 15 residues long. Study outcomes and limitations: Pretreatment tumor biopsies were lacking, so baseline clonotypes are unknown. Top tumor clonotypes rose in blood 2 weeks post-radiation, then contracted.

TCRdb keeps only in-frame clones here, not all; method: immunoSEQ multiplex PCR. Of 140,000 or so clones detected, around nine tenths appear once; the ten largest clones hold around 12%. This clone was counted a single time. Its antigen is unidentified. This sample's time point: baseline pretreatment blood. Treatment specified: 15 Gy SBRT to primary tumor, nephrectomy 4 weeks later. Serial blood draws occurred at baseline and 2 and 4 weeks post-SBRT. The sequenced sample was blood, obtained from a patient whose treatment included radiotherapy and nephrectomy. The source of this sequence is a woman aged 45-59 years with renal cell carcinoma. V usage is TRBV13 and J usage is TRBJ1-6; TRBD1 aligns across 7 bases. CDR3 region: CASSYYTGAPSPLHF. The CDR3 DNA follows: TGTGCCAGCAGCTATTACACAGGGGCCCCGTCACCCCTCCACTTT.